The TCR beta chain described here comes from a study of tumor-infiltrating lymphocytes in primary liver carcinoma. Whole-study context: Roughly 3.65 to 7.5 million productive TCRbeta reads came from each sample, comparable across tissue types.

Starting from around 510 ng of total RNA, TCR beta cDNA was produced with a primer in the constant region. It was through three nested multiplex PCR rounds of slightly modified ARM-PCR that TCR beta libraries arose. For approximately 9 cycles apiece, the opening two PCR rounds ran with TRBV1-TRBV30 forward primers and a C-beta reverse primer. Each CDR3 protein gets one entry after TCRdb re-called the multiplex PCR reads with MiXCR. The table shows nearly 50,000 distinct CDR3 sequences, with about 80% occurring only once. Co-extraction of both nucleic acids (RNA and DNA) used roughly 18-32 mg of unsorted bulk tissue. Germline lookup yields CDR1 SEHNR and CDR2 FQNEAQ (reference sequence). The CDR3 spans 14 residues. Study-level findings and limits: The study found a significantly higher top-250-clone fraction in tumors than in blood (p = 0.039). Present in all five tumor regions were only about 8-25% of the top clones.

This clonotype was detected once. Its antigen is as yet unknown. A junction end diverges from the germline sequence, so it may reflect a read error. The sample consisted of liver tumor tissue from sampling region 3. The subset: tumor region T3, left-lateral pole. This chain connects TRBV7-9 to TRBJ2-3, with D possibly called TRBD1 or TRBD2 (5 bases each). The sequence derives from a man in his forties with primary liver carcinoma and hepatitis B virus infection. The CDR3 sequence: CANSFGTMTDTQYF. The DNA of the CDR3 is TGTGCCAACAGCTTCGGGACGATGACAGATACGCAGTATTTT.